This T cell receptor beta chain was sequenced during a study of a mutant IDH1 vaccine in newly diagnosed glioma (TCRdb year 2021). For the study in its entirety: Of the roughly 31 treated patients, roughly 60% were male and about 40% were female, and the mean age was approximately 40 years. For exploratory analyses, longitudinal TCRB deep sequencing was carried out in 25 to 30 treated patients wherever samples were available. Prior to enrollment, standard therapy consisting of radiotherapy alone, temozolomide alone, or radiochemotherapy with temozolomide had been administered to patients, with the combination being received by most patients. Peripheral blood was collected at six visits: V03 (baseline), V05, V07, V10, V12 and V13. Findings and caveats that apply to the study as a whole: Pseudoprogression appeared unrelated to alterations in the top peripheral T cell clonotypes detected by TCRB sequencing. It was noted by the authors that analyses of patient blood samples could not be reproduced owing to sample limitations. PBMC samples for TCRB deep sequencing were selected based on availability. Vaccine-induced immune responses across multiple MHC alleles were detected in approximately 93% of patients.

A note on this clone: The antigen this receptor binds is unknown. Base qualities are not at hand, and no much larger clone is one base apart.

What this sample's time point label stands for: baseline, week 1 (first vaccination visit). In light of the paper, this sample's treatment or condition label describes: pre-vaccination baseline after standard-of-care therapy. All donors had newly diagnosed IDH1-mutant astrocytomas of WHO grade 3 or 4 that showed loss of nuclear ATRX. The samples were drawn from NOA16, a multicentre, single-arm, open-label phase I trial in Germany that tested a mutant IDH1 peptide vaccine in humans for the first time. For immunogenicity testing, the blood drawn at visit V03 was used as the baseline sample. The DNeasy Blood and Tissue Kit was used to extract genomic DNA from EDTA blood for TCRB sequencing. V is reduced by 2 bases and J by 2 bases, leaving a spacing of 7 bases between them. The germline V gene provides CDR1 SGHVS and CDR2 FQNEAQ. Measured from the cysteine to the phenylalanine, the CDR3 is 14 residues long. Only the CDR3 region is kept as DNA, spanning 42 bases read in frame from base 1.

The library was prepared using the immunoSEQ multiplex PCR assay. Following the manufacturer's protocol, the hsTCRB Kit was used to amplify rearranged TCR beta chain sequences. TCRB libraries were sequenced on an Illumina MiSeq. The paper's processing steps were these. The proprietary platform of the kit vendor was used for demultiplexing, trimming and gene mapping. Drawn from immuneACCESS, this table holds only the in-frame rearrangements with V and J called that TCRdb kept. Clones are partly lost; checked studies trace under half to an unresolved V gene and leave the rest unexplained. From that table come the V and J calls and clone size; the DNA was used to work out D and trimming. Across this sample there are 30,000 or so clones, with almost 85% seen only once. Together, the top ten hold approximately 19% of the sample.

Recombination connected TRBV7-8 to TRBJ1-3, with the D segment identity uncertain. The origin of this receptor is a man aged 30-40 years with glioma. The sample consisted of PBMCs, taken from a glioma patient treated with radiotherapy, temozolomide or both. In nucleotide form, the sequence is TGTGCCAGCAGCTTAAAAACAACTGGAAACACCATATATTTT. This sequence encodes CASSLKTTGNTIYF.